This TCR beta chain stems from a study of cytomegalovirus exposure and HLA in healthy donors. PCR amplification relied on 60 Vbeta primers (plus 13 Jbeta primers). As originally analysed: Unique TCR beta chains numbered about 80 million in a later analysis, with some 9.9 million shared. This table comes from immunoSEQ multiplex PCR, and its TCRdb copy is limited to in-frame clones, with some not included. V and J calls plus clone size are reproduced from that table; the DNA served to infer D and trimming. Of more than 85,000 clones in the sample, about three quarters were seen once. In the case of this clone: What it binds is unknown.

At collection, donors were nominally healthy, but unrecorded immune exposures were probable. This CDR3 has 14 amino acids. V lost 4 bases, J lost 1 base, and 4 bases stayed unmatched. Germline V gene data show CDR1 as SGHRS and CDR2 as YFSETQ. General study results and limits: In a later analysis, compared with equally common non-associated chains, HLA-associated beta chains were more expanded. Common viral pathogens seemed to be connected with several of the most significant clusters, according to a later analysis.

The chain links TRBV5-1 to TRBJ2-7; 8 bases are a match to TRBD2. The specimen sequenced was PBMCs. The sequence derives from a woman aged 60-70 years in good health and CMV-seropositive. The CDR3: CASSPGGESYEQYF. For the CDR3, the DNA is TGCGCCAGCAGCCCGGGAGGGGAATCCTACGAGCAGTACTTC.